The 14 T cell receptor beta chains reported below all come from one sample, sequenced in a study of shared clonotypes between healthy human individuals. Data came from immunoSEQ multiplex PCR; TCRdb stores just in-frame clones and leaves some out. The sample has roughly 2.5 million clones, roughly nine tenths seen once. Input material: naive CD4+ T cells sorted from blood. Subset: CD45RA+ positively selected. The receptors stem from a man younger than 35 in good health.

In regard to this clone: The identical CDR3 is also encoded by other nucleotide sequences in the sample. The chain combines TRBV18 with TRBJ2-7, with 7 bases matching TRBD1. The CDR3 spans 14 residues. From germline, CDR1 is KGHSH and CDR2 LQKENI. J lost 5 bases, V lost 1 base, and 5 bases had no gene match. CDR3 in amino acids: CASSPLPTGNEQYF. CDR3 bases: TGTGCCAGCTCACCACTCCCGACAGGGAACGAGCAGTACTTC.

V is TRBV5-6 and J is TRBJ1-4, with D tentatively TRBD1 (5 bases). Germline CDR1 reads SGHDT; CDR2 reads YYEEEE. The CDR3 extends over 16 amino acids. V was pared by 4 bases and J by 3 bases, with 16 bases between. DNA for the CDR3: TGTGCCAGCAGCCCACTCAGGGTTTCTGCTAATGAAAAACTGTTTTTT. This translates into CASSPLRVSANEKLFF. Full variable domain (rest looked up from reference TRBV5-6 and TRBJ1-4): DAGVTQSPTHLIKTRGQQVTLRCSPKSGHDTVSWYQQALGQGPQFIFQYYEEEERQRGNFPDRFSGHQFPNYSSELNVNALLLGDSALYLCASSPLRVSANEKLFFGSGTQLSVL.

This clone was counted a few times. The gene calls are TRBV5-1 and TRBJ1-6; a possible D gene is TRBD1 (6 bases). Looked up from germline, CDR1 is SGHRS and CDR2 is YFSETQ. Deletions cut 0 bases from V and 6 bases from J, with 10 bases between. This CDR3 contains 15 residues. The CDR3 DNA follows: TGCGCCAGCAGCTTGGACTCGGGGGCTAATTCACCCCTCCACTTT. Protein: CASSLDSGANSPLHF.

V and J are TRBV7-9 and TRBJ2-1; D call uncertain. The CDR3 is 17 amino acids. Trimming took off 1 base at V and 5 bases at J, with 18 bases between the two ends. Germline V gene data show CDR1 as SEHNR and CDR2 as FQNEAQ (reference sequence). DNA of the CDR3: TGTGCCAGCAGCTTAGAACAGTCATTGGGTGTGAACAATGAGCAGTTCTTC. Protein: CASSLEQSLGVNNEQFF.

This sequence joins TRBV19 and TRBJ2-7; possible D gene TRBD1, 5 bases. This CDR3 region has 16 residues. Per germline, CDR1 LNHDA and CDR2 SQIVND (reference sequence). Trimming cost V 0 bases and J 3 bases, with 15 bases left between them. CDR3 DNA: TGTGCCAGTAGTATAGATCCGACAGTTATTAACTACGAGCAGTACTTC. Protein product: CASSIDPTVINYEQYF.

The chain is built from TRBV25-1 and TRBJ2-7, with 8 bases matching TRBD2. The CDR3 covers 14 residues. V shed 6 bases, J shed 6 bases, and the junction held 10 bases outside the gene matches. Germline lookup yields CDR1 MGHDK and CDR2 SYGVNS. CDR3 protein: CASSPLGGRPEQYF. CDR3 coding DNA: TGTGCCAGCAGCCCGCTTGGCGGGAGGCCCGAGCAGTACTTC.

This rearrangement joins TRBV11-2 to TRBJ2-3; D not resolved. Germline-derived CDR1 and CDR2 are SGHAT and FQNNGV. Trimming removed 4 bases at V and 2 bases at J, with 13 bases between. This CDR3 has 15 residues. CDR3 nucleotides: TGTGCCAGCAGCTGGAGTCTTACTCCCACAGATACGCAGTATTTT. This encodes CASSWSLTPTDTQYF.

This chain connects TRBV18 to TRBJ1-1; the D gene is possibly TRBD1 (6 bases). Trimming left V 5 bases short and J 4 bases short, with 11 bases between. The CDR3 contains 13 residues. Germline CDR1 is KGHSH and CDR2 is LQKENI. The DNA of the CDR3 is TGTGCCAGCTCATTGGACAGATTCACTGAAGCTTTCTTT. Its translation is CASSLDRFTEAFF.

Worth noting for this clone: Other DNA sequences from this sample encode an identical CDR3 as well. The genes are TRBV6-5 and TRBJ2-7; 9 positions match TRBD1. The V gene's germline CDR1 is MNHEY and CDR2 SVGAGI. The junction had 3 bases not matched to a gene; V was cut back by 0 bases and J by 3 bases. This CDR3 comprises 15 residues. CDR3 amino acids: CASSYSGQGSYEQYF. The CDR3 DNA reads as TGTGCCAGCAGTTACTCGGGACAGGGCAGCTACGAGCAGTACTTC.

The chain uses TRBV5-1 and TRBJ2-5; D is undetermined. The V and J ends lost 0 bases and 2 bases respectively, with 14 bases between them. This CDR3 contains 16 residues. Germline CDR1 SGHRS, CDR2 YFSETQ. CDR3 sequence: CASSLGALGGQETQYF. Written as DNA, the CDR3 is TGCGCCAGCAGCTTGGGGGCCCTTGGTGGGCAAGAGACCCAGTACTTC.

The chain combines TRBV6-1 with TRBJ1-5, with unresolved D. V lost 7 bases and J lost 4, with 17 bases in between. This CDR3 spans 15 amino acids. Germline values: CDR1 MNHNS, CDR2 SASEGT. The DNA for the CDR3 is TGTGCCAGCACCGATCACAGCATTGGGAATCAGCCCCAGCATTTT. Protein sequence: CASTDHSIGNQPQHF.

This rearrangement joins TRBV2 to TRBJ2-1; D is unclear. Germline CDR1 reads SNHLY; CDR2 reads FYNNEI. This CDR3 has 11 residues. The germline V and J ends were trimmed by 9 bases and 4 bases, with 7 bases remaining between them. CDR3 nucleotide sequence: TGTGCCAGGACCGCGTACAATGAGCAGTTCTTC. Translating gives CARTAYNEQFF.

J is TRBJ2-7 and V is TRBV5-1; 7 bases are a match to TRBD1. CDR1 is SGHRS, CDR2 YFSETQ, per germline. The ends lost 5 bases at V and 5 bases at J; junction bases unmatched: 7. This CDR3 is built from 13 residues. CDR3 amino acids: CASRGQPTDEQYF. CDR3 coding DNA: TGCGCCAGCAGGGGACAGCCCACGGACGAGCAGTACTTC.

The rearrangement links TRBV4-1 to TRBJ2-7; 8 bases agree with TRBD1. Germline trimming cut 0 bases from V and 7 bases from J; bases unmatched to any gene: 8. In germline, CDR1 is MGHRA, CDR2 YSYEKL. CDR3 length: 15 residues. The CDR3, as DNA: TGCGCCAGCAGCCAAGAAGGACAGGGTTTTAGGGAGCAGTACTTC. Protein product: CASSQEGQGFREQYF.